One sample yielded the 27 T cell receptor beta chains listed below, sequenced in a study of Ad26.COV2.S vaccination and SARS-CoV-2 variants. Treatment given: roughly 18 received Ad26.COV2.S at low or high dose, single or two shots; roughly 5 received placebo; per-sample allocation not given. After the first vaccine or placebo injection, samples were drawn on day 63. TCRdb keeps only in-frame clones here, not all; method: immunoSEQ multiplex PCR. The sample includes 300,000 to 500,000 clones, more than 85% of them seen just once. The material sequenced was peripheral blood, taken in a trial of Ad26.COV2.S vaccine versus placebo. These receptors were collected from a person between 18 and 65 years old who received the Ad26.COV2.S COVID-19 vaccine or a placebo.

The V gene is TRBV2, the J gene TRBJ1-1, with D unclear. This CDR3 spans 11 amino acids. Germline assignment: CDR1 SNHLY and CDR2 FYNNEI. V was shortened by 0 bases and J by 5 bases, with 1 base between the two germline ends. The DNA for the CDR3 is TGTGCCAGCAGTGAAGCTACTGAAGCTTTCTTT. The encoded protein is CASSEATEAFF.

This CDR3 is CASSFSGGYTGELFF. The DNA of the CDR3 is TGCGCCAGCAGCTTCTCAGGGGGTTACACCGGGGAGCTGTTTTTT. This chain connects TRBV5-1 to TRBJ2-2, with 7 bases lining up with TRBD1. CDR1 is SGHRS, CDR2 YFSETQ, per germline. V shed 2 bases and J 3 bases; nucleotides not matched to a gene: 4. The CDR3 length is 15 residues. The full variable domain, completed using reference TRBV5-1 and TRBJ2-2, is KAGVTQTPRYLIKTRGQQVTLSCSPISGHRSVSWYQQTPGQGLQFLFEYFSETQRNKGNFPGRFSGRQFSNSRSEMNVSTLELGDSALYLCASSFSGGYTGELFFGEGSRLTVL.

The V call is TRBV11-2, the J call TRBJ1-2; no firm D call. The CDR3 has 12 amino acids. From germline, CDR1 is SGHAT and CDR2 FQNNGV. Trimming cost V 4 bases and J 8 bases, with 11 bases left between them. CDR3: CASSSRDLGYTF. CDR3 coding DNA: TGTGCCAGCAGCTCCCGGGATCTAGGCTACACCTTC.

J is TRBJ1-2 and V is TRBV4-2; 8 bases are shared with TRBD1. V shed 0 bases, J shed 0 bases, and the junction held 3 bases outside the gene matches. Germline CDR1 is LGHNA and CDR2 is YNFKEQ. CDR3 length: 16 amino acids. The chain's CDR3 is CASSQDRGRPNYGYTF. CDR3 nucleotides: TGTGCCAGCAGCCAAGACAGGGGGCGGCCTAACTATGGCTACACCTTC.

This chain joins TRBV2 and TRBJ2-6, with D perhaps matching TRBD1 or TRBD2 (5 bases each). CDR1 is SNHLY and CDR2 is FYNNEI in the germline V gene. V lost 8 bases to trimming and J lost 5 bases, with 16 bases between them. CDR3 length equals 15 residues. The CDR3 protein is CASGTEAARANVLTF. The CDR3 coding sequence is TGTGCCAGCGGGACGGAGGCAGCGCGGGCCAACGTCCTGACTTTC.

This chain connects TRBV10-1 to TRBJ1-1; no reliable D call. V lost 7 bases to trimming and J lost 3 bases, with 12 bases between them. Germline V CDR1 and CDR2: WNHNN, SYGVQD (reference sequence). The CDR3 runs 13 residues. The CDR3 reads CASTESIYTEAFF. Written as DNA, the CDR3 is TGCGCCAGCACAGAGAGCATATACACTGAAGCTTTCTTT.

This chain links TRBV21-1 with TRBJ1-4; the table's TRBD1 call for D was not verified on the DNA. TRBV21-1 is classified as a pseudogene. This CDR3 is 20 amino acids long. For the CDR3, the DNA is TGTGCCAGCAGCAACTGGACAGGGAACGCCGATGTAGGCTATTCTCAAAAACTGTTTTTT. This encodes CASSNWTGNADVGYSQKLFF.

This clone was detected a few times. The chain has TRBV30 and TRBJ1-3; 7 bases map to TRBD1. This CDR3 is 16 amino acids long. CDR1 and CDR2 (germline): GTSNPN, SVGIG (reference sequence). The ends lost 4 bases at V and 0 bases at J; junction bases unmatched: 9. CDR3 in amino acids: CAWTPNRGFSGNTIYF. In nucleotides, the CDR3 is TGTGCCTGGACCCCTAACAGGGGATTCTCTGGAAACACCATATATTTT.

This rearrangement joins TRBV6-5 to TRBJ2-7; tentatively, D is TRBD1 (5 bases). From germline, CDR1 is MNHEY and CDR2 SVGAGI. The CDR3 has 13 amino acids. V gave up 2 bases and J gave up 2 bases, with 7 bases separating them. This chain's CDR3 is CASSYTGAYEQYF. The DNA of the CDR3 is TGTGCCAGCAGTTACACAGGTGCCTACGAGCAGTACTTC.

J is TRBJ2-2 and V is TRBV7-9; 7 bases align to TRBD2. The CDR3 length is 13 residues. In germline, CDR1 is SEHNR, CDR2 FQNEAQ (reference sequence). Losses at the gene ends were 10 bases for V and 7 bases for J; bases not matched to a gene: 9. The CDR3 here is CAMKRGRYGELFF. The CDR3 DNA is TGTGCCATGAAGCGGGGACGATACGGGGAGCTGTTTTTT.

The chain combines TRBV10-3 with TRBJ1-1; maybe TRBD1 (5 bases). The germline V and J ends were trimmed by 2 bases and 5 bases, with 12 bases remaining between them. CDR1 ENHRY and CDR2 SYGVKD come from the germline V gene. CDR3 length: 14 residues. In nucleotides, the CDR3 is TGTGCCATCAGTGAGGGCGTAAAGGGGACTGAAGCTTTCTTT. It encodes CAISEGVKGTEAFF.

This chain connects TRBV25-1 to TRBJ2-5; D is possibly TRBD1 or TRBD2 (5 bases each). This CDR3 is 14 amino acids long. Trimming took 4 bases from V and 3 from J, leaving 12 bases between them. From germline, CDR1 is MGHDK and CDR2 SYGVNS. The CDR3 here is CASSAYRGKETQYF. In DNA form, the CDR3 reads TGTGCCAGCAGTGCTTATCGGGGCAAAGAGACCCAGTACTTC.

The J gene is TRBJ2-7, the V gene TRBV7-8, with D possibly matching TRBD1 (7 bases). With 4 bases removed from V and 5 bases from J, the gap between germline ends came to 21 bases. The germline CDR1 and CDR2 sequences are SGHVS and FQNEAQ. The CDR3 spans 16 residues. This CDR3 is CASSSPGGIQGNEQYF. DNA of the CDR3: TGTGCCAGCAGCTCTCCCGGAGGGATACAGGGGAACGAGCAGTACTTC.

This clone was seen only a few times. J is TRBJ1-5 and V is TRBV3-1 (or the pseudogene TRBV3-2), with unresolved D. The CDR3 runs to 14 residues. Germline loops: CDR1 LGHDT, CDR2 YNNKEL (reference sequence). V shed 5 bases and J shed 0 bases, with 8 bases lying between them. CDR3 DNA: TGTGCCAGCAGCTCATCCCATAGCAATCAGCCCCAGCATTTT. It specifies CASSSSHSNQPQHF.

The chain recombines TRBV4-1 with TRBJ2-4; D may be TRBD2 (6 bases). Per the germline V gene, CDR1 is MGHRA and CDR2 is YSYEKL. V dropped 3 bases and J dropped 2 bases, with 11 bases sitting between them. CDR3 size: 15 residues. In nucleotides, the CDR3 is TGCGCCAGCAGCCAGGGCGGGGAATCCAAAAACATTCAGTACTTC. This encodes CASSQGGESKNIQYF.

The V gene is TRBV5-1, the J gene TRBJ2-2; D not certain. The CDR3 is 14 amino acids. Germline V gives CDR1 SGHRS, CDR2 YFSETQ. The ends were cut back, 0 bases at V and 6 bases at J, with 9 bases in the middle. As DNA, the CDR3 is TGCGCCAGCAGCTTGGAAGGTCGGTCCGGGGAGCTGTTTTTT. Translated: CASSLEGRSGELFF. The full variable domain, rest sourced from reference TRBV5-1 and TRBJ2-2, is KAGVTQTPRYLIKTRGQQVTLSCSPISGHRSVSWYQQTPGQGLQFLFEYFSETQRNKGNFPGRFSGRQFSNSRSEMNVSTLELGDSALYLCASSLEGRSGELFFGEGSRLTVL.

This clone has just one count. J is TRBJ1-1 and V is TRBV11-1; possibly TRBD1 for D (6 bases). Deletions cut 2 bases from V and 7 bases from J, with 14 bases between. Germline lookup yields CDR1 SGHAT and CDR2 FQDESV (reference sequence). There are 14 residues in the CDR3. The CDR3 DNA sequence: TGTGCCAGCAGCTTACGCTGGGGGCACGGTGAAGCTTTCTTT. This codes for CASSLRWGHGEAFF.

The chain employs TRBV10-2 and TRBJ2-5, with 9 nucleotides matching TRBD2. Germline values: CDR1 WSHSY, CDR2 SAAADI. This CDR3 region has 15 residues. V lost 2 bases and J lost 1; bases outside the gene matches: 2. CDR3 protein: CASSEGGGAQETQYF. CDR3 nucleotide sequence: TGCGCCAGCAGTGAGGGCGGGGGGGCCCAAGAGACCCAGTACTTC.

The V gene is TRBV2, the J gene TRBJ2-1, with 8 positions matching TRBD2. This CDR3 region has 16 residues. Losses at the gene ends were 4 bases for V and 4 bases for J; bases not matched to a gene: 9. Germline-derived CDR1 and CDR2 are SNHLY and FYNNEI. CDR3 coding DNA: TGTGCCAGCAGTGGCCCCTCCGGGGGGGCATACAATGAGCAGTTCTTC. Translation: CASSGPSGGAYNEQFF.

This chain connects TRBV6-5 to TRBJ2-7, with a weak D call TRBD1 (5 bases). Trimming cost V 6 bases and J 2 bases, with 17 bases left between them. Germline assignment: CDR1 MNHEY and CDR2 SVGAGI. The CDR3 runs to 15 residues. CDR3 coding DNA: TGTGCCAGCAGCCGCGGACACGGGTATACCTACGAGCAGTACTTC. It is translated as CASSRGHGYTYEQYF.

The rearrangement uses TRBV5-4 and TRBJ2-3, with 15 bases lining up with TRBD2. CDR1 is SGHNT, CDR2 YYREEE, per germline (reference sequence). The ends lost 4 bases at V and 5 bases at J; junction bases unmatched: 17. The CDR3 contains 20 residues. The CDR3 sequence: CASSGRPGTSGGSEGDTQYF. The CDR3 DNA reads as TGTGCCAGCAGCGGACGGCCTGGGACTAGCGGGGGGAGTGAAGGAGATACGCAGTATTTT.

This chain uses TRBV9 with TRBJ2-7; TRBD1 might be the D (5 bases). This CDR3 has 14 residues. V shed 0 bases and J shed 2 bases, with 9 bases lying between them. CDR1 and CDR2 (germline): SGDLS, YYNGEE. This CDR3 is CASSVADRPYEQYF. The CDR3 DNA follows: TGTGCCAGCAGCGTAGCCGACAGACCCTACGAGCAGTACTTC.

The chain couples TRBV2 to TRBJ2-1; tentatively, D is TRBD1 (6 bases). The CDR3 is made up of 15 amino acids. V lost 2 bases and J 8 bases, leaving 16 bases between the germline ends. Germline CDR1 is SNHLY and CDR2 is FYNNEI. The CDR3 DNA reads TGTGCCAGCAGTGAATCGGGTAGTTCAGGGGATGAGCAGTTCTTC. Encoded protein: CASSESGSSGDEQFF.

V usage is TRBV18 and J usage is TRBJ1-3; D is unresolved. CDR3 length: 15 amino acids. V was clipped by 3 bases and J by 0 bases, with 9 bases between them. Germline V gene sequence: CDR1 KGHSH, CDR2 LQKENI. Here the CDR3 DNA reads TGTGCCAGCTCACCCCGGGGAGACTCTGGAAACACCATATATTTT. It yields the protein CASSPRGDSGNTIYF.

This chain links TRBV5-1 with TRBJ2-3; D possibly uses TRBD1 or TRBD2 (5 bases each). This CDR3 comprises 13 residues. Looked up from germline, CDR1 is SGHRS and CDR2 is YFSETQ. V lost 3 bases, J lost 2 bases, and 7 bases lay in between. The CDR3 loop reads CASSWDHTDTQYF. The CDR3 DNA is TGCGCCAGCAGCTGGGACCACACAGATACGCAGTATTTT.

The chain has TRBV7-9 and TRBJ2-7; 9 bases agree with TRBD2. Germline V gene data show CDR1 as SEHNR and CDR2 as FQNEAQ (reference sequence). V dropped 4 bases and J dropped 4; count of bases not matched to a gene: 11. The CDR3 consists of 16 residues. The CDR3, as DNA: TGTGCCAGCAGCTCACGGATAGCGGGGGTCCGATACGAGCAGTACTTC. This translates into CASSSRIAGVRYEQYF.

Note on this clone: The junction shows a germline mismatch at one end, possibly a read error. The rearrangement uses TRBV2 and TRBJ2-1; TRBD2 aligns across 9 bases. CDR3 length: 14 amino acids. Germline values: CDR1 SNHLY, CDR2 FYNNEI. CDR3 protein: CASKSGGSFNEQFF. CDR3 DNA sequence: TGTGCCAGTAAGAGCGGGGGGTCCTTCAATGAGCAGTTCTTC.